Presented here are 26 T cell receptor beta chains from one specimen sequenced in a study of T-cell memory formation after mild COVID-19. TCRdb used MiXCR to reprocess the 5' RACE reads, holding one entry per CDR3 protein. The sample gives roughly 100,000 distinct CDR3 sequences, about 18% of which show up once; 28% is in the top ten. The sample consisted of PBMCs or a T cell subset sorted from them (not recorded which). These receptors originate from an adult woman who had mild COVID-19 (a few samples of this study predate the infection). Cell type and time point are not known.

J is TRBJ2-7 and V is TRBV5-1; no definite D call. CDR3 length: 15 residues. Trimming removed 0 bases from V and 2 bases from J, with 12 bases in between. Germline assignment: CDR1 SGHRS and CDR2 YFSETQ. This CDR3 reads CASSLDPGMPYEQYF. CDR3 DNA sequence: TGCGCCAGCAGCTTGGATCCAGGAATGCCCTACGAGCAGTACTTC. The full variable domain, its missing parts supplied by reference TRBV5-1 and TRBJ2-7, is KAGVTQTPRYLIKTRGQQVTLSCSPISGHRSVSWYQQTPGQGLQFLFEYFSETQRNKGNFPGRFSGRQFSNSRSEMNVSTLELGDSALYLCASSLDPGMPYEQYFGPGTRLTVT.

The rearrangement links TRBV13 to TRBJ1-5; 11 bases fit TRBD1. The junction had 4 bases not matched to a gene; V was cut back by 3 bases and J by 3 bases. Per the germline V gene, CDR1 is PRHDT and CDR2 is FYEKMQ (reference sequence). The CDR3 runs 16 residues. The CDR3 nucleotides are TGTGCCAGCAGCTTGGGACAGGGGGAGGCCAATCAGCCCCAGCATTTT. Protein product: CASSLGQGEANQPQHF.

This clonotype appeared a few times. The chain joins TRBV12-3 or TRBV12-4 to TRBJ1-1; the D gene is possibly TRBD1 (5 bases). The CDR3 consists of 13 residues. Deletions cut 4 bases from V and 1 base from J, with 7 bases between. The CDR3 here is CASSSTGNTEAFF. DNA of the CDR3: TGTGCCAGCAGTTCCACAGGGAACACTGAAGCTTTCTTT.

The V gene is TRBV27, the J gene TRBJ1-1; D is ambiguous. This CDR3 is built from 13 residues. In germline, CDR1 is MNHEY, CDR2 SMNVEV (reference sequence). Between the trimmed V and J ends, which lost 5 bases and 3 bases, there was a span of 10 bases. In nucleotides, the CDR3 is TGTGCCAGCAGTCCCCGATGGGACACTGAAGCTTTCTTT. Translated: CASSPRWDTEAFF.

V gene TRBV29-1 combines with J gene TRBJ1-1; D gene ambiguous. The V gene's germline CDR1 is SQVTM and CDR2 ANQGSEA. CDR3 length: 12 amino acids. Deletions cut 4 bases from V and 1 base from J, with 7 bases between. The CDR3 DNA is TGCAGCGTTGTTTTAGAGAACACTGAAGCTTTCTTT. Its protein product is CSVVLENTEAFF.

This clonotype turned up a few times. This rearrangement joins TRBV7-9 to TRBJ1-1; TRBD1 matches at 9 bases. V shed 5 bases and J 0 bases; nucleotides not matched to a gene: 4. This CDR3 contains 15 residues. The germline gives CDR1 SEHNR, CDR2 FQNEAQ (reference sequence). CDR3 sequence (DNA): TGTGCCAGCAGCGACGGACAGGGGATGAACACTGAAGCTTTCTTT. This encodes CASSDGQGMNTEAFF. Based on the CDR3 plus reference TRBV7-9 and TRBJ1-1, the full variable domain is DTGVSQNPRHKITKRGQNVTFRCDPISEHNRLYWYRQTLGQGPEFLTYFQNEAQLEKSRLLSDRFSAERPKGSFSTLEIQRTEQGDSAMYLCASSDGQGMNTEAFFGQGTRLTVV.

The rearrangement uses TRBV6-4 and TRBJ2-1, with 9 bases identical to TRBD1. This CDR3 has 15 residues. J was trimmed by 1 base and V by 3 bases; bases with no gene match: 1. Germline V gene data show CDR1 as MRHNA and CDR2 as SNTAGT. CDR3 in DNA: TGTGCCAGCAGTGAAGGGACAGGGTCCTACAATGAGCAGTTCTTC. Protein: CASSEGTGSYNEQFF.

The chain joins TRBV4-3 to TRBJ2-3, with TRBD2 matching over 8 bases. This CDR3 spans 19 amino acids. Unmatched junction bases numbered 13, after V lost 0 bases and J lost 2 bases. Germline CDR1 is LGHNA and CDR2 is YSLEER. The CDR3 loop is CASSQDLEREIRVTDTQYF. As DNA, the CDR3 is TGCGCCAGCAGCCAAGATCTTGAGCGGGAGATCCGGGTCACAGATACGCAGTATTTT.

This clonotype was recorded a few times. The chain is built from TRBV4-2 and TRBJ1-2; D gene uncertain. The CDR3 sequence is 15 residues long. Germline CDR1 is LGHNA and CDR2 is YNFKEQ. Trimming took off 0 bases at V and 8 bases at J, with 16 bases between the two ends. CDR3 amino acids: CASSQDRVGGRGYTF. CDR3 nucleotides: TGTGCCAGCAGCCAAGATCGCGTAGGAGGAAGGGGCTACACCTTC.

Written as DNA, the CDR3 is TGCAGCGTTGAAGATCCCGGTGAGAAGTACTTC. Translated, it gives CSVEDPGEKYF. V is TRBV29-1 and J is TRBJ2-7; D is ambiguous. The germline V and J ends were trimmed by 0 bases and 11 bases, with 11 bases remaining between them. The CDR3 has 11 amino acids. CDR1 SQVTM and CDR2 ANQGSEA come from the germline V gene.

The rearrangement uses TRBV9 and TRBJ1-1; the match to TRBD1 covers 8 bases. From germline, CDR1 is SGDLS and CDR2 YYNGEE. The ends lost 3 bases at V and 11 bases at J; junction bases unmatched: 9. The CDR3 sequence is 13 residues long. CDR3 in DNA: TGTGCCAGCAGCGAAACCGGGACAGGAGGGGCTTTCTTT. Residues: CASSETGTGGAFF. The full variable domain, its missing parts supplied by reference TRBV9 and TRBJ1-1, is DSGVTQTPKHLITATGQRVTLRCSPRSGDLSVYWYQQSLDQGLQFLIQYYNGEERAKGNILERFSAQQFPDLHSELNLSSLELGDSALYFCASSETGTGGAFFGQGTRLTVV.

The genes are TRBV4-3 and TRBJ2-2; no definite D call. The CDR3 runs to 13 residues. Trimming removed 4 bases at V and 3 bases at J, with 6 bases between. Germline V gives CDR1 LGHNA, CDR2 YSLEER. CDR3: CASSPPDTGELFF. DNA for the CDR3: TGCGCCAGCAGCCCACCTGACACCGGGGAGCTGTTTTTT.

The rearrangement joins TRBV5-1 to TRBJ2-3; possibly TRBD1 or TRBD2 for D (6 bases each). The CDR3 extends over 15 amino acids. From germline, CDR1 is SGHRS and CDR2 YFSETQ. Trimming pared 0 bases from V and 5 bases from J, leaving 13 bases between. CDR3 residues: CASSLDGGDGDTQYF. In DNA form, the CDR3 reads TGCGCCAGCAGCTTGGACGGGGGCGATGGAGATACGCAGTATTTT.

The chain combines TRBV12-3 or TRBV12-4 with TRBJ2-4; D may match TRBD1 or TRBD2 (5 bases each). Trimming shortened V by 3 bases and J by 6 bases, and 9 bases separated the two germline ends. This CDR3 comprises 13 residues. CDR3 in DNA: TGTGCCAGCAGTTTCAGGGACCGAAACATTCAGTACTTC. It specifies CASSFRDRNIQYF.

This clonotype came up a few times. The chain joins TRBV5-1 to TRBJ1-1, with a weak D call TRBD1 (6 bases). This CDR3 comprises 17 residues. Germline V gene sequence: CDR1 SGHRS, CDR2 YFSETQ. Trimming shortened V by 4 bases and J by 0 bases, and 19 bases separated the two germline ends. CDR3 in DNA: TGCGCCAGCAGCCCCGGGGGGCTCGTCCTGATGAACACTGAAGCTTTCTTT. Protein sequence: CASSPGGLVLMNTEAFF.

This clonotype was found a few times. The CDR3 reads CASSQGAPGLSSYNEQFF. The CDR3 nucleotides are TGTGCCAGCAGCCAAGGTGCACCGGGCCTTAGCTCCTACAATGAGCAGTTCTTC. V and J are TRBV3-1 and TRBJ2-1, with D hard to call. V was trimmed by 1 base and J by 0 bases, leaving 16 bases between them. The CDR3 is made up of 18 amino acids. The germline gives CDR1 LGHDT, CDR2 YNNKEL (reference sequence).

This clonotype has a handful of counts. The chain is built from TRBV6-5 and TRBJ1-1, with unresolved D. Trimming pared 5 bases from V and 3 bases from J, leaving 13 bases between. The V gene's germline CDR1 is MNHEY and CDR2 SVGAGI. This CDR3 is 14 amino acids long. CDR3 residues: CASSPRDLYTEAFF. The CDR3 nucleotides read TGTGCCAGCAGTCCCCGAGACCTTTACACTGAAGCTTTCTTT.

Here the CDR3 DNA reads TGTGCCAGCAGCGTAGGTGGGGAGGCGGAACAGCCCCAGCATTTT. This encodes CASSVGGEAEQPQHF. The chain links TRBV9 to TRBJ1-5; D ambiguous. The CDR3 runs 15 residues. Per the germline V gene, CDR1 is SGDLS and CDR2 is YYNGEE. Trimming took 0 bases from V and 7 from J, leaving 14 bases between them.

This clonotype appeared a few times. This rearrangement joins TRBV7-9 to TRBJ2-7; D may be TRBD2 (6 bases). The CDR3 is made up of 13 amino acids. V lost 2 bases and J lost 3, with 8 bases in between. CDR1 is SEHNR, CDR2 FQNEAQ, per germline (reference sequence). The CDR3, as DNA: TGTGCCAGCAGCTTATTGGAGGGCTACGAGCAGTACTTC. This codes for CASSLLEGYEQYF. Combining the CDR3 with reference TRBV7-9 and TRBJ2-7 gives the whole variable domain DTGVSQNPRHKITKRGQNVTFRCDPISEHNRLYWYRQTLGQGPEFLTYFQNEAQLEKSRLLSDRFSAERPKGSFSTLEIQRTEQGDSAMYLCASSLLEGYEQYFGPGTRLTVT.

This clonotype showed up just a few times. V usage is TRBV6-2 or TRBV6-3 and J usage is TRBJ2-7; possibly TRBD1 for D (6 bases). The V end was cut by 5 bases, the J end by 4 bases, with 12 bases between. The germline V gene encodes CDR1 MNHEY and CDR2 SVGEGT. The CDR3 has 13 residues. The CDR3 region has the DNA TGTGCCAGCAGTGCGGACAGCCATTACGAGCAGTACTTC. As protein: CASSADSHYEQYF.

This clonotype has a handful of counts. The V gene is TRBV11-3, the J gene TRBJ2-1; D gene unclear. The CDR3 has 13 residues. V was pared by 8 bases and J by 4 bases, with 12 bases between. In germline, CDR1 is SGHNT, CDR2 YENEEA. This CDR3 reads CASEQDNYNEQFF. CDR3 nucleotides: TGTGCCAGCGAACAAGACAATTACAATGAGCAGTTCTTC.

This clonotype occurred a few times. The chain has TRBV18 and TRBJ1-5; no reliable D call. This CDR3 spans 13 amino acids. V lost 2 bases and J lost 3, with 5 bases in between. The germline V gene encodes CDR1 KGHSH and CDR2 LQKENI. The CDR3 loop reads CASSPGANQPQHF. The CDR3 DNA reads TGTGCCAGCTCACCAGGTGCCAATCAGCCCCAGCATTTT.

This chain uses TRBV3-1 with TRBJ2-3, with 7 bases identical to TRBD2. With 1 base clipped from V and 0 bases from J, the junction kept 10 bases outside the gene matches. The CDR3 contains 18 residues. Germline V CDR1 and CDR2: LGHDT, YNNKEL (reference sequence). Here the CDR3 DNA reads TGTGCCAGCAGCCAAGTAGGAAGTCTAGCGGCTAGCACAGATACGCAGTATTTT. Protein product: CASSQVGSLAASTDTQYF.

This clonotype was detected ten times or more. The chain joins TRBV9 to TRBJ1-1, with D maybe TRBD1 (5 bases). The V end lost 5 bases, the J end lost 2 bases, and 10 bases lay between the germline ends. The CDR3 is 13 amino acids. CDR1 and CDR2 from the germline V gene are SGDLS and YYNGEE. CDR3 bases: TGTGCCAGCAGTCCCCAGGGAAACACTGAAGCTTTCTTT. This sequence encodes CASSPQGNTEAFF. The whole variable domain, filled in from reference TRBV9 and TRBJ1-1, reads DSGVTQTPKHLITATGQRVTLRCSPRSGDLSVYWYQQSLDQGLQFLIQYYNGEERAKGNILERFSAQQFPDLHSELNLSSLELGDSALYFCASSPQGNTEAFFGQGTRLTVV.

The rearrangement links TRBV12-3 or TRBV12-4 to TRBJ2-7; 7 nucleotides line up with TRBD1. The CDR3 has 15 amino acids. V shed 3 bases and J 4 bases; nucleotides not matched to a gene: 9. CDR3 protein: CASSFSRTGAYEQYF. The CDR3 bases are TGTGCCAGCAGTTTTAGTCGGACAGGAGCGTACGAGCAGTACTTC.

This clonotype showed up just a few times. This sequence joins TRBV15 and TRBJ2-7; TRBD2 agrees at 7 bases. V dropped 4 bases and J dropped 4; count of bases not matched to a gene: 7. The CDR3 loop spans 14 amino acids. Looked up from germline, CDR1 is LNHNV and CDR2 is YYDKDF (reference sequence). CDR3 coding DNA: TGTGCCACCAGCACGGACGGGGGGTATTACGAGCAGTACTTC. Translating it yields CATSTDGGYYEQYF.